One and the same sample provided the 15 T cell receptor beta chains below, sequenced in a study of naive CD8 T cells in extremely preterm neonates. Preterm samples came from extremely preterm deliveries at about 21-29 weeks. Findings and caveats of the study: Preterm CDR3s were shorter than older groups', with fewer N additions and less trimming.

Their antigen targets remain unknown. Sequenced by immunoSEQ multiplex PCR; TCRdb stores in-frame clones only, minus some. Of fewer than 25,000 clones in the sample, more than 70% are singletons; the top ten hold 0.7% to 1%. Sequenced: naive CD8+ T cells from cord blood. The source is a boy who was born preterm.

This chain links TRBV6-1 with TRBJ2-5; D remains unclear. Looked up from germline, CDR1 is MNHNS and CDR2 is SASEGT. This CDR3 region has 11 residues. V was trimmed by 1 base and J by 6 bases, leaving 3 bases between them. CDR3 in amino acids: CASSEGKTQYF. DNA for the CDR3: TGTGCCAGCAGTGAAGGAAAGACCCAGTACTTC.

The rearrangement uses TRBV9 and TRBJ1-2; perhaps TRBD1 as D (5 bases). In germline, CDR1 is SGDLS, CDR2 YYNGEE. With 0 bases removed from V and 3 bases from J, the gap between germline ends came to 9 bases. CDR3 size: 14 residues. CDR3 loop: CASSVAPGHYGYTF. The CDR3 region has the DNA TGTGCCAGCAGCGTAGCCCCGGGACACTATGGCTACACCTTC.

The CDR3 sequence: CASRPTGGTEAFF. CDR3 coding DNA: TGCGCCAGCAGACCTACAGGGGGCACTGAAGCTTTCTTT. J is TRBJ1-1 and V is TRBV4-1; TRBD1 aligns across 8 bases. Losses at the gene ends were 6 bases for V and 4 bases for J; bases not matched to a gene: 4. The germline CDR1 and CDR2 sequences are MGHRA and YSYEKL. CDR3 size: 13 residues.

The V gene is TRBV19, the J gene TRBJ1-2; perhaps TRBD1 as D (5 bases). CDR1 and CDR2 (germline): LNHDA, SQIVND (reference sequence). There are 12 residues in the CDR3. Trimming removed 0 bases from V and 6 bases from J, with 5 bases in between. The CDR3 loop is CASSIDRDGYTF. The DNA of the CDR3 is TGTGCCAGTAGTATAGACAGGGATGGCTACACCTTC.

The chain links TRBV12-5 to TRBJ2-5; 8 nucleotides match TRBD2. The V gene end was trimmed by 2 bases and the J gene end by 1 base; junction bases not matched to a gene: 0. CDR3 length: 14 amino acids. From germline, CDR1 is LGHNT and CDR2 FRNRAP. CDR3 region: CASGLRGGQETQYF. The CDR3 nucleotides read TGTGCTAGTGGTTTGCGGGGGGGCCAAGAGACCCAGTACTTC.

The chain uses TRBV11-2 and TRBJ2-1; no definite D call. The length of the CDR3 is 10 residues. CDR1 and CDR2 (germline): SGHAT, FQNNGV. Trimming took off 4 bases at V and 5 bases at J, with 0 bases between the two ends. This CDR3 reads CASSYNEQFF. The CDR3 region has the DNA TGTGCCAGCAGCTACAATGAGCAGTTCTTC.

The V gene is TRBV5-1, the J gene TRBJ2-7; D call uncertain. Germline CDR1 reads SGHRS; CDR2 reads YFSETQ. The CDR3 covers 12 residues. The V end was cut by 3 bases, the J end by 2 bases, with 6 bases between. The CDR3 loop reads CASSSDTYEQYF. DNA of the CDR3: TGCGCCAGCAGCTCTGACACCTACGAGCAGTACTTC.

The V and J genes are TRBV5-5 and TRBJ1-1, with 10 bases aligning to TRBD1. The CDR3 is made up of 14 amino acids. Germline V lookup: CDR1 SGHKS, CDR2 YYEKEE (reference sequence). V shed 0 bases, J shed 4 bases, and the junction held 0 bases outside the gene matches. The chain's CDR3 is CASSLGTGGTEAFF. The DNA for the CDR3 is TGTGCCAGCAGCTTGGGGACAGGGGGCACTGAAGCTTTCTTT.

The chain recombines TRBV19 with TRBJ1-2; D is uncertain. This CDR3 comprises 12 residues. The V end was cut by 4 bases, the J end by 0 bases, with 3 bases between. Per germline, CDR1 LNHDA and CDR2 SQIVND (reference sequence). Here the CDR3 DNA reads TGTGCCAGTAGTACAACTAACTATGGCTACACCTTC. Translated, it gives CASSTTNYGYTF.

The V gene is TRBV7-3, the J gene TRBJ2-1, with D unclear. Germline CDR1 is SGHTA and CDR2 is FQGTGA. V lost 0 bases to trimming and J lost 6 bases, with 0 bases between them. This CDR3 has 11 amino acids. The CDR3 loop is CASSLTNEQFF. In DNA, the CDR3 is TGTGCCAGCAGCTTAACCAATGAGCAGTTCTTC.

The V and J genes are TRBV5-6 and TRBJ1-2; D uncertain. The V gene's germline CDR1 is SGHDT and CDR2 YYEEEE. The CDR3 length is 11 residues. V was clipped by 2 bases and J by 1 base, with 0 bases between them. The CDR3 coding sequence is TGTGCCAGCAGCTTTAACTATGGCTACACCTTC. It is translated as CASSFNYGYTF.

The V call is TRBV9, the J call TRBJ2-2; D unclear. V was pared by 0 bases and J by 3 bases, with 3 bases between. The CDR3 totals 13 residues. Per the germline V gene, CDR1 is SGDLS and CDR2 is YYNGEE. Written as DNA, the CDR3 is TGTGCCAGCAGCGTAGAGGACACCGGGGAGCTGTTTTTT. Its translation: CASSVEDTGELFF.

The chain recombines TRBV4-1 with TRBJ2-5, with no clear D. The CDR3 sequence is 11 residues long. The V gene lost 3 bases and the J gene lost 1 base, with 0 bases spanning the gap. Germline lookup yields CDR1 MGHRA and CDR2 YSYEKL. CDR3 coding DNA: TGCGCCAGCAGCCACCAAGAGACCCAGTACTTC. Amino acid sequence: CASSHQETQYF.

The chain employs TRBV5-4 and TRBJ1-2; D gene ambiguous. This CDR3 region has 11 residues. Per germline, CDR1 SGHNT and CDR2 YYREEE (reference sequence). V lost 0 bases, J lost 4 bases, and 1 base lay in between. As DNA, the CDR3 is TGTGCCAGCAGCTTGGGCTATGGCTACACCTTC. Translating gives CASSLGYGYTF.

On this clone: Additional DNA sequences in this sample encode the identical CDR3. CDR3 sequence (DNA): TGTGCCAGCAGAAGGACGGGGGGCAACTATGGCTACACCTTC. Translated, it gives CASRRTGGNYGYTF. This chain joins TRBV2 and TRBJ1-2; D is possibly TRBD1 (6 bases). The CDR3 runs to 14 residues. The V end lost 6 bases, the J end lost 2 bases, and 13 bases lay between the germline ends. CDR1 is SNHLY and CDR2 is FYNNEI in the germline V gene. Based on the CDR3 plus reference TRBV2 and TRBJ1-2, the full variable domain is EPEVTQTPSHQVTQMGQEVILRCVPISNHLYFYWYRQILGQKVEFLVSFYNNEISEKSEIFDDQFSVERPDGSNFTLKIRSTKLEDSAMYFCASRRTGGNYGYTFGSGTRLTVV.